Listed below are T cell receptor beta chains from one sample, sequenced in a study of cytomegalovirus exposure and HLA in healthy donors. Libraries were prepared by immunoSEQ multiplex PCR; TCRdb keeps only in-frame clonotypes and omits some of them. The table shows 95,000 to 100,000 clones, with 76% occurring only once. The material sequenced was PBMCs. The receptor source for this set is a man aged 35 to 55 in good health and CMV-seronegative. CDR3s include the opening cysteine and the closing phenylalanine or tryptophan. The D gene is left open where the match is weak. Some rows mark clone size as missing; the rest say once, few, many or name a class of expanded clone.

J gene: TRBJ1-2
D gene: -
clone size: -
V gene: TRBV6-1
CDR3 protein: CASSIGVDYGYTF
CDR3 DNA: TGTGCCAGCAGTATCGGGGTCGACTATGGCTACACCTTC

J gene: TRBJ2-7
D gene: -
clone size: -
V gene: TRBV5-1
CDR3 protein: CASSLASGLEYSGEQYF
CDR3 DNA: TGCGCCAGCAGCTTGGCCTCGGGACTCGAATATAGCGGCGAGCAGTACTTC

J gene: TRBJ2-3
D gene: -
clone size: -
V gene: TRBV18
CDR3 protein: CASSPFSESTDTQYF
CDR3 DNA: TGTGCCAGCTCACCATTTAGCGAGAGCACAGATACGCAGTATTTT

J gene: TRBJ2-1
D gene: -
clone size: -
V gene: TRBV19
CDR3 protein: CASTRERGTMYNEQFF
CDR3 DNA: TGTGCCAGTACCAGGGAACGGGGGACGATGTACAATGAGCAGTTCTTC

J gene: TRBJ2-1
D gene: TRBD2
clone size: -
V gene: TRBV7-9
CDR3 protein: CSSSSGGGEQFF
CDR3 DNA: TGTTCCAGCAGCTCGGGGGGAGGTGAGCAGTTCTTC

J gene: TRBJ1-1
D gene: -
clone size: -
V gene: TRBV6-1
CDR3 protein: CASSEDWQAKNTEAFF
CDR3 DNA: TGTGCCAGCAGTGAAGACTGGCAGGCGAAGAACACTGAAGCTTTCTTT

J gene: TRBJ1-1
D gene: -
clone size: -
V gene: TRBV2
CDR3 protein: CASGGQQNTEAFF
CDR3 DNA: TGTGCCAGCGGGGGACAACAAAACACTGAAGCTTTCTTT

J gene: TRBJ2-1
D gene: -
clone size: once
V gene: TRBV4-2
CDR3 protein: CASSQDLKRGNNEQFF
CDR3 DNA: TGTGCCAGCAGCCAAGATCTTAAACGGGGGAACAATGAGCAGTTCTTC

J gene: TRBJ2-7
D gene: TRBD1
clone size: -
V gene: TRBV5-1
CDR3 protein: CASSPRQGRSQASSYEQYF
CDR3 DNA: TGCGCCAGCAGCCCAAGACAGGGACGAAGCCAGGCCAGCTCCTACGAGCAGTACTTC

J gene: TRBJ1-1
D gene: TRBD1
clone size: few
V gene: TRBV6-5
CDR3 protein: CASSFTGDRTEAFF
CDR3 DNA: TGTGCCAGCAGCTTCACAGGGGATAGGACTGAAGCTTTCTTT

J gene: TRBJ2-1
D gene: TRBD2
clone size: -
V gene: TRBV19
CDR3 protein: CASSVLAGNNNEQFF
CDR3 DNA: TGTGCCAGTAGTGTACTAGCGGGTAATAACAATGAGCAGTTCTTC

J gene: TRBJ1-5
D gene: TRBD1
clone size: -
V gene: TRBV15
CDR3 protein: CATSRRTGHNQPQHF
CDR3 DNA: TGTGCCACCAGCAGAAGGACAGGGCACAATCAGCCCCAGCATTTT

J gene: TRBJ2-5
D gene: -
clone size: -
V gene: TRBV27
CDR3 protein: CASSLSRQGGETQYF
CDR3 DNA: TGTGCCAGCAGTTTATCTCGGCAGGGGGGAGAGACCCAGTACTTC

J gene: TRBJ2-3
D gene: -
clone size: -
V gene: TRBV27
CDR3 protein: CASSFEGGLPDTQYF
CDR3 DNA: TGTGCCAGCAGTTTTGAGGGGGGGCTGCCTGATACGCAGTATTTT

J gene: TRBJ2-5
D gene: -
clone size: -
V gene: TRBV29-1
CDR3 protein: CSVDKRPGWETQYF
CDR3 DNA: TGCAGCGTTGATAAGCGCCCCGGTTGGGAGACCCAGTACTTC

J gene: TRBJ1-1
D gene: -
clone size: -
V gene: TRBV18
CDR3 protein: CASSPIRDTEAFF
CDR3 DNA: TGTGCCAGCTCACCTATCCGGGACACTGAAGCTTTCTTT

J gene: TRBJ2-7
D gene: TRBD1
clone size: -
V gene: TRBV6-5
CDR3 protein: CASSRQGVTYEQYF
CDR3 DNA: TGTGCCAGCAGCCGACAGGGGGTTACCTACGAGCAGTACTTC

J gene: TRBJ1-2
D gene: TRBD1
clone size: few
V gene: TRBV7-6
CDR3 protein: CASSEGQGAIYGYTF
CDR3 DNA: TGTGCCAGCAGCGAAGGACAGGGGGCGATTTATGGCTACACCTTC

J gene: TRBJ2-7
D gene: -
clone size: few
V gene: TRBV18
CDR3 protein: CASSPRQDPTYEQYF
CDR3 DNA: TGTGCCAGCTCACCCCGACAGGATCCAACCTACGAGCAGTACTTC

J gene: TRBJ1-2
D gene: TRBD1
clone size: once
V gene: TRBV18
CDR3 protein: CASSPPGQNYGYTF
CDR3 DNA: TGTGCCAGCTCACCACCGGGACAGAACTATGGCTACACCTTC

J gene: TRBJ1-6
D gene: -
clone size: -
V gene: TRBV7-2
CDR3 protein: CASSLGGQYNSPLHF
CDR3 DNA: TGTGCCAGCAGCTTAGGGGGGCAGTATAATTCACCCCTCCACTTT

J gene: TRBJ1-5
D gene: TRBD1
clone size: -
V gene: TRBV7-8
CDR3 protein: CASSLDRGHQPQHF
CDR3 DNA: TGTGCCAGCAGCTTGGACAGGGGGCATCAGCCCCAGCATTTT

J gene: TRBJ2-3
D gene: -
clone size: -
V gene: TRBV7-3
CDR3 protein: CASSYRDGTDTQYF
CDR3 DNA: TGTGCCAGCAGCTACAGGGACGGCACAGATACGCAGTATTTT

J gene: TRBJ2-6
D gene: -
clone size: -
V gene: TRBV19
CDR3 protein: CASSPAGTVSGANVLTF
CDR3 DNA: TGTGCCAGTAGTCCCGCGGGGACAGTCTCTGGGGCCAACGTCCTGACTTTC

J gene: TRBJ2-3
D gene: TRBD2
clone size: once
V gene: TRBV7-2
CDR3 protein: CASSLVRGGSDTQYF
CDR3 DNA: TGTGCCAGCAGCTTAGTACGGGGGGGCTCGGATACGCAGTATTTT

J gene: TRBJ1-1
D gene: -
clone size: -
V gene: TRBV30
CDR3 protein: CACPGGNTEAFF
CDR3 DNA: TGTGCCTGCCCCGGGGGGAACACTGAAGCTTTCTTT

J gene: TRBJ2-5
D gene: -
clone size: -
V gene: TRBV7-8
CDR3 protein: CASSLGTTQGGAQYF
CDR3 DNA: TGTGCCAGCAGCCTGGGGACTACCCAAGGGGGGGCCCAGTACTTC

J gene: TRBJ1-6
D gene: -
clone size: -
V gene: TRBV7-2
CDR3 protein: CASSLDGAVLNSPLHF
CDR3 DNA: TGTGCCAGCAGCTTAGATGGGGCAGTGCTCAATTCCCCCCTCCACTTT

J gene: TRBJ2-1
D gene: TRBD1
clone size: -
V gene: TRBV11-2
CDR3 protein: CASSLGQGEYNEQFF
CDR3 DNA: TGTGCCAGCAGCTTAGGCCAGGGGGAGTACAATGAGCAGTTCTTC

J gene: TRBJ2-3
D gene: TRBD2
clone size: -
V gene: TRBV7-9
CDR3 protein: CSSSLGLAVDTQYF
CDR3 DNA: TGTTCCAGCAGCTTAGGACTAGCGGTAGATACGCAGTATTTT